This TCR beta chain comes out of a study of cytomegalovirus exposure and HLA in healthy donors. Study results and caveats: Later, an analysis found that common viral pathogens appeared to be linked with several of the most significant clusters. Follow-up analysis later connected one missense variant in DCLRE1C with trimming of TCR beta V- and J-genes. Altogether, 150 to 200 TCR beta chains were recorded as cytomegalovirus-associated.

On this clone itself: What it binds is not known.

This CDR3 has 17 amino acids. Trimming removed 4 bases from V and 8 bases from J; junction bases left unmatched: 8. Germline lookup yields CDR1 LNHDA and CDR2 SQIVND (reference sequence). PCR was performed using 60 Vbeta and 13 Jbeta primers. The protocol was immunoSEQ multiplex PCR, while the TCRdb copy is restricted to in-frame clones and leaves out a portion. The repertoire table contains tens of thousands of clones. The sequenced sample consisted of PBMCs. This receptor was obtained from a human donor in good health. The J gene is TRBJ2-2, the V gene TRBV19; TRBD2 matches at 15 bases. The DNA for the CDR3 is TGTGCCAGTAGTAACTCCGGACTAGCGGGGGGGCAGGGGGAGCTGTTTTTT. The encoded protein is CASSNSGLAGGQGELFF.